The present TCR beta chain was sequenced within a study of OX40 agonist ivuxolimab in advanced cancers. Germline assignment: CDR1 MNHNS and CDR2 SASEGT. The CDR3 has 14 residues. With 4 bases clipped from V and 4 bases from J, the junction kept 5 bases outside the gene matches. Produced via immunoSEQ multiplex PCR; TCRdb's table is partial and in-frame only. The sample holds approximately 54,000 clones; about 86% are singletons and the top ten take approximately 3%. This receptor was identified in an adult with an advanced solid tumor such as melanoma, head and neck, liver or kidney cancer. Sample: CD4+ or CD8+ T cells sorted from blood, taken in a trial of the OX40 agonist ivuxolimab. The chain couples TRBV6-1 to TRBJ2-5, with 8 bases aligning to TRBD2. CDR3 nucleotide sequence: TGTGCCAGCAGTGGACTAGCGCAAGGAGAGACCCAGTACTTC. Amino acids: CASSGLAQGETQYF.